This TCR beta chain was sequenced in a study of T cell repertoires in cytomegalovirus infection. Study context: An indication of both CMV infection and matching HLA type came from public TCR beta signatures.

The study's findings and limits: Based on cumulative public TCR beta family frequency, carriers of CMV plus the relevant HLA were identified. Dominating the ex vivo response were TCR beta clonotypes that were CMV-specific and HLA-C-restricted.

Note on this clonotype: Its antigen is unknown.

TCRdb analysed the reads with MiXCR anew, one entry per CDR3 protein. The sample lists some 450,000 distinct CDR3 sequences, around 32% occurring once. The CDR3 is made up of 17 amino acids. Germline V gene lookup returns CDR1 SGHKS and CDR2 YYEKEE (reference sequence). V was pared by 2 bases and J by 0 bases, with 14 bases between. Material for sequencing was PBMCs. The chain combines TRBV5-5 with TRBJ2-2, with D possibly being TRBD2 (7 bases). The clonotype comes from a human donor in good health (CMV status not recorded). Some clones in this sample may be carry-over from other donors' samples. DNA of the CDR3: TGTGCCAGCAGCTTCGGCTGGGGGGGCCCGAACACCGGGGAGCTGTTTTTT. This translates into CASSFGWGGPNTGELFF.